This T cell receptor (beta chain) is from a study of blood T cell repertoires in COVID-19. The data were produced by immunoSEQ multiplex PCR, yet TCRdb's version contains in-frame clones alone and is incomplete. The data contain roughly 230,000 clones, 85% of them singletons. The germline V gene has CDR1 LGHDT and CDR2 YNNKEL (reference sequence). Trimming cost V 3 bases and J 3 bases; bases outside gene matches: 2. CDR3 length: 14 residues. The clonotype comes from a woman in her sixties with active or convalescent COVID-19. The chain carries TRBV3-1 (or the pseudogene TRBV3-2) and TRBJ2-1, with 7 bases identical to TRBD1. Material: peripheral blood. The CDR3 sequence: CASSQRDSYNEQFF. The CDR3 DNA reads TGTGCCAGCAGCCAGAGGGACAGCTACAATGAGCAGTTCTTC.